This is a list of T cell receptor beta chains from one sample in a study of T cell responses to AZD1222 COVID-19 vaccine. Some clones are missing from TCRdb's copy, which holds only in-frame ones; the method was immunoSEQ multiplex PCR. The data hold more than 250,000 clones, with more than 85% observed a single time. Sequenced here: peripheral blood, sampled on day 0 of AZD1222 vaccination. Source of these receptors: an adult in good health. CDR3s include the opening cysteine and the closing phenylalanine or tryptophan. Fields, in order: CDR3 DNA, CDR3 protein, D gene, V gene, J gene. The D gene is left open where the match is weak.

TGTGCCAGCAGGCCCGGGACTAGCGGCTACAATGAGCAGTTCTTC,CASRPGTSGYNEQFF,TRBD2,TRBV6-5,TRBJ2-1
TGTGCCTGGAGTGCAACAGGGAATCAGCCCCAGCATTTT,CAWSATGNQPQHF,.,TRBV30,TRBJ1-5
TGTGCCAGCAGCCCCTTGGACGGAAAGTACGAGCAGTACTTC,CASSPLDGKYEQYF,.,TRBV28,TRBJ2-7
TGTGCCAGCAGGCTCCCCGAGGGCGAGCAGTACTTC,CASRLPEGEQYF,.,TRBV28,TRBJ2-7
TGCAGCGTTGTCCCTCGACTAGCGGGGAGCTCCTACGAGCAGTACTTC,CSVVPRLAGSSYEQYF,TRBD2,TRBV29-1,TRBJ2-7
TGTGCCACCCCGGGACAGGGGGCTCCCTACAATGAGCAGTTCTTC,CATPGQGAPYNEQFF,TRBD1,TRBV24-1,TRBJ2-1
TGTGCCAGCAGCCACGACATTTACGCTACGCAGTATTTT,CASSHDIYATQYF,.,TRBV5-6,TRBJ2-3
TGCGCCAGCAGCAAAACCACAGGGCGGGTCCCTTACAATGAGCAGTTCTTC,CASSKTTGRVPYNEQFF,.,TRBV5-1,TRBJ2-1
TGTGCCAGCAGTCGACAGGGGGCGAGAGAGCCCCAGCATTTT,CASSRQGAREPQHF,TRBD1,TRBV11-2,TRBJ1-5
TGTGCCAGCAGCCTCCTGGGGACTAATTCTGAAGCTTTCTTT,CASSLLGTNSEAFF,.,TRBV7-3,TRBJ1-1
TGTGCCAGCAGCTTACAGGGGATAGGCTCACCCCTCCACTTT,CASSLQGIGSPLHF,.,TRBV7-3,TRBJ1-6
TGTGCCAGCAGCCGCATCAGGGGGCGCCTTGAGTCCTTCTCCTACGAGCAGTACTTC,CASSRIRGRLESFSYEQYF,TRBD1,TRBV28,TRBJ2-7
TGTGCCAGCAGTGAAGTGAACGGATTAGTGGAGCCCCAGCATTTT,CASSEVNGLVEPQHF,.,TRBV6-1,TRBJ1-5
TGTGCCAGCAGTTTGGACAGGGATAGTTCACCCCTCCACTTT,CASSLDRDSSPLHF,TRBD1,TRBV5-6,TRBJ1-6
TGTGCCAGCAAAAGGACAGGGTCCTACGAGCAGTACTTC,CASKRTGSYEQYF,TRBD1,TRBV7-2,TRBJ2-7
TGTGCCAGCAGCCTTGTCGTAACAAGGGAAAAACTGTTTTTT,CASSLVVTREKLFF,.,TRBV5-8,TRBJ1-4
TGTGCCAGCAGCACCCGGGACAGGAATCCGGGAGGCTACACCTTC,CASSTRDRNPGGYTF,TRBD1,TRBV7-8,TRBJ1-2
TGTGCCAGTACCACCAGGGGGGGACACCCAACCGGGGAGCTGTTTTTT,CASTTRGGHPTGELFF,.,TRBV19,TRBJ2-2
TGTGCCAGCAGCCGGGGGGTTGCCACCGGGGAGCTGTTTTTT,CASSRGVATGELFF,.,TRBV3-1/TRBV3-2,TRBJ2-2
TGTGCCAGCAGCCTCCCACAAGGGGGTTTCACTGAAGCTTTCTTT,CASSLPQGGFTEAFF,.,TRBV28,TRBJ1-1
TGTGCCAGCAGTTCCCAGGGGAGCACTGAAGCTTTCTTT,CASSSQGSTEAFF,.,TRBV27,TRBJ1-1
TGTGCCAGCAGCTTGGCATCCGGACAGGACCTTTCACCCCTCCACTTT,CASSLASGQDLSPLHF,TRBD1,TRBV5-5,TRBJ1-6
TGTGCCAGCAGTTCCCAGATAGTCGACGGTTCACCCCTCCACTTT,CASSSQIVDGSPLHF,.,TRBV6-5,TRBJ1-6
TGTGCCAGCAGCTTGGGGAACACCGGGGAGCTGTTTTTT,CASSLGNTGELFF,.,TRBV5-5,TRBJ2-2
TGTGCCAGCAGCTCGGGGCAACGGCTGAACACTGAAGCTTTCTTT,CASSSGQRLNTEAFF,.,TRBV11-2,TRBJ1-1
TGTGCCAGCAGGCCCCAGGGAACTGAGCAGTTCTTC,CASRPQGTEQFF,.,TRBV2,TRBJ2-1